This TCR beta chain was retrieved from a study of T cell repertoires in cytomegalovirus infection. Study overall: Recently identified HLA-C-restricted and well-studied HLA-B-restricted CMV epitopes were used. Indications came from public TCR beta signatures; they pointed to CMV infection and to a matching HLA type.

Overall study findings and caveats: Summed frequency of shared TCR beta families picked out CMV carriers who also had the relevant HLA.

A word on this clonotype: What it binds is not known.

TCRdb re-analysed the reads in MiXCR, keeping a single row per CDR3 protein. The sample lists about 920,000 distinct CDR3 sequences; 25% to 40% were seen once. The germline V gene has CDR1 SGDLS and CDR2 YYNGEE. Between the trimmed V and J ends, which lost 3 bases and 3 bases, there was a span of 6 bases. The CDR3 is made up of 12 amino acids. The chain recombines TRBV9 with TRBJ1-1; D unresolved. The origin of this receptor is a human donor in good health (CMV status not recorded). Some clones in this sample may be carry-over from other donors' samples. This specimen was cultured CD8+ T cells from PBMCs, taken from culture after CMV antigen stimulation. The CDR3 coding sequence is TGTGCCAGCAGCGCCTTTGACACTGAAGCTTTCTTT. This translates into CASSAFDTEAFF.